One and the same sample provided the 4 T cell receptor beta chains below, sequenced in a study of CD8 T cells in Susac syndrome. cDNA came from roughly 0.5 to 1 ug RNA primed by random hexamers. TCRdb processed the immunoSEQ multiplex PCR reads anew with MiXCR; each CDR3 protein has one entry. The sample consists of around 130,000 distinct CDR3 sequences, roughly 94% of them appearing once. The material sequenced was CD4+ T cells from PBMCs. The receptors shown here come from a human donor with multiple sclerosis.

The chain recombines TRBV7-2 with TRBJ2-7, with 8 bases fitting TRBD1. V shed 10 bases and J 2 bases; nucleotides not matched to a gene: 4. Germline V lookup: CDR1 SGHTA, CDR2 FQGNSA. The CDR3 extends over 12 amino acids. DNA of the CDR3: TGTGCCACCAGACAGGGGACCTACGAGCAGTACTTC. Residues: CATRQGTYEQYF. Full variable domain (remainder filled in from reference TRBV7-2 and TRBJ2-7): GAGVSQSPSNKVTEKGKDVELRCDPISGHTALYWYRQSLGQGLEFLIYFQGNSAPDKSGLPSDRFSAERTGGSVSTLTIQRTQQEDSAVYLCATRQGTYEQYFGPGTRLTVT.

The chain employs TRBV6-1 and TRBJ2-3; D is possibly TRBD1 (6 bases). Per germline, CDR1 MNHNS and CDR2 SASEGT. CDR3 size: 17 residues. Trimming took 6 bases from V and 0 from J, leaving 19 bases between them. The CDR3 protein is CASSPGPGAASTDTQYF. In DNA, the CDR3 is TGTGCCAGCAGCCCAGGGCCAGGGGCTGCAAGCACAGATACGCAGTATTTT.

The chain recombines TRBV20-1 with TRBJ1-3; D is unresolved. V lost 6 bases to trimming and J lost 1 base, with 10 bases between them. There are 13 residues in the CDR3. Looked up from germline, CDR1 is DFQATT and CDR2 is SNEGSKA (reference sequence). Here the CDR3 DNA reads TGCAGTGCCTTACCCGGATCTGGAAACACCATATATTTT. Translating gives CSALPGSGNTIYF.

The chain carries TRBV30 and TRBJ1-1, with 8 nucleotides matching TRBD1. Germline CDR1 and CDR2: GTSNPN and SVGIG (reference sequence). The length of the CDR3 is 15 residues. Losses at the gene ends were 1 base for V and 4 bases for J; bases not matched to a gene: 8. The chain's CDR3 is CAWSDRTGWSTEAFF. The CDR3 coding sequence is TGTGCCTGGAGTGACCGGACAGGGTGGAGCACTGAAGCTTTCTTT.